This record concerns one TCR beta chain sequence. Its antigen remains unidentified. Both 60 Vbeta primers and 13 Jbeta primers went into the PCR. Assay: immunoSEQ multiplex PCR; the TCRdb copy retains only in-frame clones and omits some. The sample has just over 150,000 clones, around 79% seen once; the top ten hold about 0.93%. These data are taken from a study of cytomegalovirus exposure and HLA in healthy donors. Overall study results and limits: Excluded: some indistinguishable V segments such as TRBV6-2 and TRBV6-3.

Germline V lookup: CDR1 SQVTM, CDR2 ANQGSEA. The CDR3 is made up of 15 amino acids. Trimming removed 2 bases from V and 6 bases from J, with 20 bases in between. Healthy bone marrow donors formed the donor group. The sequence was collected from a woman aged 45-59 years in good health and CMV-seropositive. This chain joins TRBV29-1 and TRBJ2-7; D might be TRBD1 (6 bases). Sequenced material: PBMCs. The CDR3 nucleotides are TGCAGCGTTGAATTAGTGACAGGACCCGAGGGCGAGCAGTACTTC. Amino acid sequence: CSVELVTGPEGEQYF.